The sequence of this T cell receptor beta chain was determined in a study of T cell changes during pregnancy in multiple sclerosis. TCRdb's copy holds only in-frame clones and misses some; the assay was immunoSEQ multiplex PCR. The sample yields roughly 100,000 clones, approximately 90% seen once. V lost 4 bases and J lost 0, with 13 bases in between. CDR3 size: 16 residues. Germline assignment: CDR1 SGHDT and CDR2 YYEEEE. This chain joins TRBV5-6 and TRBJ2-2, with D perhaps matching TRBD1 (6 bases). This specimen was peripheral blood, taken after pregnancy. The receptor was isolated from a female donor with multiple sclerosis, enrolled in a pregnancy study. In DNA form, the CDR3 reads TGTGCCAGCAGCCTTCGGACAGTCGCGAACACCGGGGAGCTGTTTTTT. Translation gives CASSLRTVANTGELFF.